These 3 T cell receptor beta chains originate from one sample sequenced in a study of radiotherapy plus CTLA-4 blockade in lung cancer. The method was immunoSEQ multiplex PCR; TCRdb's version includes in-frame clones alone and lacks a portion of them. The sample records about 33,000 clones, approximately 75% being singletons. The sample consisted of peripheral blood, taken from a patient treated with radiotherapy plus ipilimumab. The source is a human donor with non-small cell lung cancer that progressed on radiotherapy plus ipilimumab.

The rearrangement joins TRBV19 to TRBJ1-5; no clear D. V was clipped by 3 bases and J by 4 bases, with 7 bases between them. CDR1 LNHDA and CDR2 SQIVND come from the germline V gene (reference sequence). This CDR3 spans 13 amino acids. CDR3 nucleotide sequence: TGTGCCAGTAGTATCTCTGTTAATCAGCCCCAGCATTTT. Its protein product is CASSISVNQPQHF.

The chain carries TRBV18 and TRBJ2-6; D remains unclear. Trimming cost V 6 bases and J 1 base, with 7 bases left between them. The CDR3 loop spans 14 amino acids. CDR1 KGHSH and CDR2 LQKENI come from the germline V gene. The CDR3 protein is CASSLPSGANVLTF. The CDR3, as DNA: TGTGCCAGCTCTCTTCCTTCTGGGGCCAACGTCCTGACTTTC.

The chain combines TRBV6-6 with TRBJ2-3, with a possible D match to TRBD1 (6 bases). This CDR3 region has 14 residues. CDR1 MNHNY and CDR2 SVGAGI come from the germline V gene (reference sequence). V lost 8 bases to trimming and J lost 4 bases, with 16 bases between them. The CDR3 protein is CASGGVGNADTQYF. The CDR3 nucleotides read TGTGCCAGCGGGGGCGTTGGGAACGCAGATACGCAGTATTTT.